This T cell receptor beta chain originates from a study of OX40 agonist ivuxolimab in advanced cancers. Study-level background: The study reported partial responses in three patients: one hepatocellular carcinoma, two cutaneous melanoma.

This clone was observed once. Here immunoSEQ multiplex PCR was the method, and the copy in TCRdb shows in-frame clones only, minus some. There are tens of thousands of clones in the sample; approximately 80% occur only once, and 35% to 40% lies in the top ten. Germline CDR1 reads SGHVS; CDR2 reads FQNEAQ. The CDR3 consists of 15 residues. V lost 4 bases, J lost 4 bases, and 16 bases lay in between. The material sequenced was CD4+ or CD8+ T cells sorted from blood, taken in a trial of the OX40 agonist ivuxolimab. This chain joins TRBV7-8 and TRBJ1-1, with D uncertain. The TCR was taken from an adult with an advanced solid tumor such as melanoma, head and neck, liver or kidney cancer. CDR3 protein: CASSSLGPGGTEAFF. The CDR3 region has the DNA TGTGCCAGCAGCTCCCTTGGGCCAGGAGGCACTGAAGCTTTCTTT. Using reference TRBV7-8 and TRBJ1-1 for the parts outside the CDR3, the full variable domain is GAGVSQSPRYKVAKRGQDVALRCDPISGHVSLFWYQQALGQGPEFLTYFQNEAQLDKSGLPSDRFFAERPEGSVSTLKIQRTQQEDSAVYLCASSSLGPGGTEAFFGQGTRLTVV.